Below are 24 T cell receptor beta chains sequenced from a single sample in a study of T cells in Graves' hyperthyroidism and ophthalmopathy. Amplification targeted TCR beta CDR3 regions from RNA transcripts. Primed by the HTBI set, a first-round RT-PCR was run on the TCR CDR3. MiXCR, run by TCRdb on the multiplex PCR reads, gives a single entry per CDR3 protein. The table records 450,000 to 600,000 distinct CDR3 sequences, around 15% of them present only once. Sequencing used blood. The source is a middle-aged woman with Graves' hyperthyroidism.

The rearrangement joins TRBV9 to TRBJ2-3; 7 bases agree with TRBD2. Trimming at V came to 2 bases and at J to 0 bases, leaving 9 bases not matched to a gene. CDR1 and CDR2 (germline): SGDLS, YYNGEE. The CDR3 sequence is 17 residues long. CDR3 residues: CASSVPQRGSSTDTQYF. In nucleotides, the CDR3 is TGTGCCAGCAGCGTCCCTCAGCGCGGGAGTAGCACAGATACGCAGTATTTT.

This clonotype was seen ten or more times. The chain combines TRBV20-1 with TRBJ2-7; TRBD2 matches 12 bases. Germline lookup yields CDR1 DFQATT and CDR2 SNEGSKA (reference sequence). Trimming took 6 bases from V and 2 from J; bases not matched to a gene: 5. The CDR3 has 14 residues. The CDR3 nucleotides read TGCAGTGCAAAACTAGCGGGAGGCCCCTACGAGCAGTACTTC. The encoded protein is CSAKLAGGPYEQYF.

This clonotype was seen at least ten times. The chain employs TRBV7-3 and TRBJ1-1; the D is unclear. Trimming pared 5 bases from V and 0 bases from J, leaving 7 bases between. CDR1 is SGHTA, CDR2 FQGTGA, per germline. The CDR3 spans 13 residues. The CDR3 spells CASSEAVNTEAFF. CDR3 sequence (DNA): TGTGCCAGCAGCGAGGCCGTGAACACTGAAGCTTTCTTT.

This clonotype was counted ten times or more. J is TRBJ2-7 and V is TRBV29-1, with TRBD2 matching over 9 bases. This CDR3 contains 13 residues. J gave up 3 bases and V 3 bases, and 3 bases lay outside the gene matches. In germline, CDR1 is SQVTM, CDR2 ANQGSEA. CDR3 DNA: TGCAGCGTTGACGGAGCGGGAGGCTACGAGCAGTACTTC. This sequence encodes CSVDGAGGYEQYF.

The table lists this clonotype with many counts. This chain joins TRBV6-1 and TRBJ1-1; D may be TRBD1 (6 bases). Germline loops: CDR1 MNHNS, CDR2 SASEGT. Trimming shortened V by 8 bases and J by 1 base, and 14 bases separated the two germline ends. CDR3 length equals 14 residues. This CDR3 reads CASGGRGSNTEAFF. The CDR3 bases are TGTGCCAGCGGTGGGAGGGGGTCGAACACTGAAGCTTTCTTT.

The table lists this clonotype with many counts. The chain has TRBV5-1 and TRBJ2-7, with 8 bases aligning to TRBD1. V shed 3 bases and J 6 bases; nucleotides not matched to a gene: 5. The CDR3 totals 13 residues. Germline assignment: CDR1 SGHRS and CDR2 YFSETQ. Here the CDR3 DNA reads TGCGCCAGCAGCTACAATACAGGGGGCGAGCAGTACTTC. This gives the protein CASSYNTGGEQYF.

At least ten counts were recorded for this clonotype. V is TRBV5-1 and J is TRBJ2-1; TRBD2 matches 8 bases. The germline V gene encodes CDR1 SGHRS and CDR2 YFSETQ. V lost 5 bases and J lost 1; bases outside the gene matches: 8. The CDR3 runs 16 residues. The chain's CDR3 is CASSQAGDNSYNEQFF. The CDR3 nucleotides are TGCGCCAGCAGTCAAGCGGGAGATAATTCCTACAATGAGCAGTTCTTC. Complete variable domain (other parts from reference TRBV5-1 and TRBJ2-1): KAGVTQTPRYLIKTRGQQVTLSCSPISGHRSVSWYQQTPGQGLQFLFEYFSETQRNKGNFPGRFSGRQFSNSRSEMNVSTLELGDSALYLCASSQAGDNSYNEQFFGPGTRLTVL.

This clonotype was observed many times. This chain connects TRBV2 to TRBJ2-7, with TRBD1 identical over 7 bases. Trimming took 7 bases from V and 6 from J; bases not matched to a gene: 6. This CDR3 contains 12 residues. The germline CDR1 and CDR2 sequences are SNHLY and FYNNEI. CDR3 DNA: TGTGCCAGCAAATGGGACAGAACCGAGCAGTACTTC. This codes for CASKWDRTEQYF.

In this sample, this clonotype turned up many times. Written as DNA, the CDR3 is TGTGCCAGCAGCTTAGCAAGGCTTCCAGGGAAGGAGCAGTTCTTC. Translated: CASSLARLPGKEQFF. The chain combines TRBV7-8 with TRBJ2-1, with TRBD1 as a possible D gene (5 bases). Germline V CDR1 and CDR2: SGHVS, FQNEAQ. The CDR3 spans 15 residues. The V gene lost 0 bases and the J gene lost 10 bases, with 16 bases spanning the gap.

V is TRBV6-1 and J is TRBJ2-5, with D uncertain. Deletions cut 2 bases from V and 2 bases from J, with 12 bases between. The length of the CDR3 is 15 residues. Germline CDR1 reads MNHNS; CDR2 reads SASEGT. DNA for the CDR3: TGTGCCAGCAGTGAATATGGCCTCTCTCAAGAGACCCAGTACTTC. Translated: CASSEYGLSQETQYF.

This clonotype was observed at least ten times. The chain couples TRBV5-1 to TRBJ2-7; D possibly matches TRBD1 or TRBD2 (5 bases each). Trimming shortened V by 6 bases and J by 6 bases, and 16 bases separated the two germline ends. This CDR3 has 13 amino acids. In germline, CDR1 is SGHRS, CDR2 YFSETQ. CDR3 coding DNA: TGCGCCAGCAAGCTCGACTCGGGGCGCGAGCAGTACTTC. It encodes CASKLDSGREQYF. The full variable domain, rest sourced from reference TRBV5-1 and TRBJ2-7, is KAGVTQTPRYLIKTRGQQVTLSCSPISGHRSVSWYQQTPGQGLQFLFEYFSETQRNKGNFPGRFSGRQFSNSRSEMNVSTLELGDSALYLCASKLDSGREQYFGPGTRLTVT.

This clonotype has at least ten counts. The rearrangement joins TRBV27 to TRBJ2-1; possible D gene TRBD1, 5 bases. Germline loops: CDR1 MNHEY, CDR2 SMNVEV (reference sequence). The CDR3 length is 14 residues. Deletions cut 7 bases from V and 2 bases from J, with 12 bases between. In nucleotides, the CDR3 is TGTGCCAGCACTTCTACAGGCCCCTACAATGAGCAGTTCTTC. Its translation is CASTSTGPYNEQFF.

This clonotype has a count of ten or more. The gene calls are TRBV27 and TRBJ2-1, with 10 bases fitting TRBD1. The CDR3 loop spans 14 amino acids. V lost 6 bases to trimming and J lost 6 bases; unmatched junction nucleotides: 5. Germline V lookup: CDR1 MNHEY, CDR2 SMNVEV (reference sequence). CDR3 sequence (DNA): TGTGCCAGCAGGGGACAGGGGACGGCCAATGAGCAGTTCTTC. Translation: CASRGQGTANEQFF.

Comment on this clonotype: A much larger clone is a single base away; this may be a read error. This chain uses TRBV2 with TRBJ1-2, with TRBD1 matching 8 bases. This CDR3 has 13 residues. Germline trimming cut 5 bases from V and 6 bases from J; bases unmatched to any gene: 5. CDR1 and CDR2 (germline): SNHLY, FYNNEI. CDR3: CASSRTGKDGYTF. The CDR3 DNA sequence: TGTGCCAGCAGTAGGACAGGGAAGGATGGCTACACCTTC. Combining the CDR3 with reference TRBV2 and TRBJ1-2 gives the whole variable domain EPEVTQTPSHQVTQMGQEVILRCVPISNHLYFYWYRQILGQKVEFLVSFYNNEISEKSEIFDDQFSVERPDGSNFTLKIRSTKLEDSAMYFCASSRTGKDGYTFGSGTRLTVV.

V gene TRBV7-9 combines with J gene TRBJ1-4, with 7 bases aligning to TRBD1. V trimming: 1 base; J trimming: 5 bases; junction bases outside the gene matches: 4. The CDR3 runs to 15 residues. Germline V lookup: CDR1 SEHNR, CDR2 FQNEAQ (reference sequence). The CDR3 DNA reads as TGTGCCAGCAGCTTAGAAGGGACAGAGAATGAAAAACTGTTTTTT. This translates into CASSLEGTENEKLFF.

CDR3 DNA: TGTGCCAGTAGTCTCTGGACCAATAGGGATGGCTACACCTTC. Translating gives CASSLWTNRDGYTF. V and J are TRBV19 and TRBJ1-2; D not resolved. With 5 bases removed from V and 6 bases from J, the gap between germline ends came to 16 bases. This CDR3 contains 14 residues. CDR1 and CDR2 from the germline V gene are LNHDA and SQIVND (reference sequence).

This clonotype was detected ten times or more. The chain couples TRBV27 to TRBJ2-5; 7 nucleotides match TRBD1. CDR1 is MNHEY and CDR2 is SMNVEV in the germline V gene (reference sequence). This CDR3 has 15 residues. V lost 5 bases and J lost 5; bases outside the gene matches: 11. Written as DNA, the CDR3 is TGTGCCAGCAGTCTGAGAAAACAGGGGCGGGAGACCCAGTACTTC. It codes for CASSLRKQGRETQYF.

This clonotype was seen a few times. The chain couples TRBV11-2 to TRBJ2-1; possibly TRBD2 for D (5 bases). The CDR3 is 14 residues long. Trimming cost V 8 bases and J 7 bases, with 18 bases left between them. Per germline, CDR1 SGHAT and CDR2 FQNNGV. CDR3 region: CASLPPASNNEQFF. As DNA, the CDR3 is TGTGCCAGCCTGCCGCCGGCTAGCAATAATGAGCAGTTCTTC.

This clonotype has at least ten counts. The J gene is TRBJ1-1, the V gene TRBV20-1; no definite D call. The CDR3 length is 13 residues. In germline, CDR1 is DFQATT, CDR2 SNEGSKA (reference sequence). V lost 5 bases, J lost 3 bases, and 13 bases lay in between. The CDR3 region has the DNA TGCAGTGCTGGAGGGATTATTGACACTGAAGCTTTCTTT. Encoded protein: CSAGGIIDTEAFF.

The sample holds many counts of this clonotype. The chain combines TRBV5-1 with TRBJ2-2; D unclear. Germline V CDR1 and CDR2: SGHRS, YFSETQ. This CDR3 has 17 residues. Trimming shortened V by 3 bases and J by 0 bases, and 15 bases separated the two germline ends. The CDR3 loop reads CASSSTVAGANTGELFF. CDR3 coding DNA: TGCGCCAGCAGCTCAACCGTGGCAGGAGCGAACACCGGGGAGCTGTTTTTT.

As for this clonotype: Possible read error: a much larger clone is one base away. The chain employs TRBV5-1 and TRBJ1-1; D not certain. This CDR3 has 11 residues. V lost 6 bases and J 3 bases, leaving 6 bases between the germline ends. From germline, CDR1 is SGHRS and CDR2 YFSETQ. The CDR3 DNA reads TGCGCCAGCATTCAGGACACTGAAGCTTTCTTT. This gives the protein CASIQDTEAFF.

This clonotype came up many times. In nucleotides, the CDR3 is TGCAGTGCTAGAGATACGGACAGTCCATATGGCTACACCTTC. Protein: CSARDTDSPYGYTF. V and J are TRBV20-1 and TRBJ1-2; a possible D gene is TRBD1 (6 bases). The CDR3 loop spans 14 amino acids. Trimming shortened V by 0 bases and J by 5 bases, and 13 bases separated the two germline ends. CDR1 is DFQATT and CDR2 is SNEGSKA in the germline V gene (reference sequence).

This clonotype was seen a few times. J is TRBJ2-7 and V is TRBV11-2, with unresolved D. This CDR3 region has 15 residues. Germline-derived CDR1 and CDR2 are SGHAT and FQNNGV. With 5 bases removed from V and 4 bases from J, the gap between germline ends came to 18 bases. CDR3 DNA sequence: TGTGCCAGCAGCCCAATAGCAGGAAAAGGGTACGAGCAGTACTTC. Protein product: CASSPIAGKGYEQYF.

This clonotype was detected ten times or more. The chain uses TRBV28 and TRBJ1-3; TRBD1 agrees at 7 bases. The V gene end was trimmed by 4 bases and the J gene end by 0 bases; junction bases not matched to a gene: 12. CDR3 length equals 18 residues. The germline CDR1 and CDR2 sequences are MDHEN and SYDVKM. The CDR3 here is CASSSRGRRQGSGNTIYF. CDR3 DNA sequence: TGTGCCAGCAGTTCGAGGGGTCGGAGACAGGGCTCTGGAAACACCATATATTTT. The whole variable domain, filled in from reference TRBV28 and TRBJ1-3, reads DVKVTQSSRYLVKRTGEKVFLECVQDMDHENMFWYRQDPGLGLRLIYFSYDVKMKEKGDIPEGYSVSREKKERFSLILESASTNQTSMYLCASSSRGRRQGSGNTIYFGEGSWLTVV.